This record covers a single TCR beta chain. These data are taken from a study of radiation and T cells in renal cell carcinoma. The V gene's germline CDR1 is LGHNA and CDR2 YSLEER. The CDR3 totals 15 residues. With 0 bases removed from V and 5 bases from J, the gap between germline ends came to 8 bases. Time point denoted: blood 4 weeks post-SBRT, at nephrectomy. Treatment meaning: 15 Gy SBRT to primary tumor, nephrectomy 4 weeks later. Nephrectomy followed 15 Gy stereotactic body radiation by 4 weeks. Radiation-treated patients gave blood at baseline, week 2 and week 4. This table comes from immunoSEQ multiplex PCR, and its TCRdb copy is limited to in-frame clones, with some not included. Among approximately 150,000 clones, 86% were seen once, and the ten largest hold 15% to 20%.

The TCR was taken from a woman in her fifties or sixties with renal cell carcinoma. The V gene is TRBV4-3, the J gene TRBJ1-6; D gene uncertain. Specimen: blood, collected from a patient whose treatment included radiotherapy and nephrectomy. The CDR3 DNA sequence: TGCGCCAGCAGCCAAGATCTTACAGATAATTCACCCCTCCACTTT. Protein: CASSQDLTDNSPLHF.